Shown below are 30 T cell receptor beta chains from a single sample sequenced in a study of memory CD4+ T cells and cytomegalovirus serostatus. Single viable CD3+CD4+CD8-CD45RO+ cells were sorted as the memory CD4+ T cells. Data came from immunoSEQ multiplex PCR; TCRdb stores just in-frame clones and leaves some out. The sample carries fewer than 40,000 clones, less than 80% recorded once. Sequencing input: memory CD4+ T cells from blood. Receptors were obtained from an adult in good health and CMV-seropositive.

A few counts support this clone. The rearrangement joins TRBV6-1 to TRBJ2-3; 7 bases are shared with TRBD2. The CDR3 is made up of 15 amino acids. CDR1 is MNHNS and CDR2 is SASEGT in the germline V gene. Losses at the gene ends were 1 base for V and 3 bases for J; bases not matched to a gene: 4. The CDR3 coding sequence is TGTGCCAGCAGTGAAGTCGTGGGGGGGACAGATACGCAGTATTTT. It encodes CASSEVVGGTDTQYF.

The chain links TRBV11-1 to TRBJ1-2; D gene uncertain. Germline V gene data show CDR1 as SGHAT and CDR2 as FQDESV (reference sequence). Trimming removed 2 bases from V and 2 bases from J, with 6 bases in between. This CDR3 comprises 13 residues. The CDR3 DNA reads as TGTGCCAGCAGCTTAAGACCAAACTATGGCTACACCTTC. Its protein product is CASSLRPNYGYTF. Full variable domain (missing parts from reference TRBV11-1 and TRBJ1-2): EAEVAQSPRYKITEKSQAVAFWCDPISGHATLYWYRQILGQGPELLVQFQDESVVDDSQLPKDRFSAERLKGVDSTLKIQPAELGDSAMYLCASSLRPNYGYTFGSGTRLTVV.

The CDR3 here is CASSPNRGGSEKLFF. The CDR3 nucleotides are TGTGCCAGCAGCCCAAACAGGGGGGGGAGTGAAAAACTGTTTTTT. This rearrangement joins TRBV4-2 to TRBJ1-4, with TRBD1 matching over 8 bases. CDR1 is LGHNA and CDR2 is YNFKEQ in the germline V gene. Trimming took 4 bases from V and 7 from J; bases not matched to a gene: 8. The CDR3 totals 15 residues.

This chain links TRBV7-1 with TRBJ1-5; D gene uncertain. TRBV7-1 is flagged as an ORF with uncertain function. There are 14 residues in the CDR3. The V and J ends lost 4 bases and 7 bases respectively, with 14 bases between them. In nucleotides, the CDR3 is TGTGCCAGCAGCTTTACTGGGCGGGAACAGCCCCAGCATTTT. As protein: CASSFTGREQPQHF.

The chain couples TRBV28 to TRBJ1-1, with 9 bases fitting TRBD1. Germline values: CDR1 MDHEN, CDR2 SYDVKM. CDR3 length equals 14 residues. Trimming at V came to 5 bases and at J to 3 bases, leaving 4 bases not matched to a gene. The CDR3 region has the DNA TGTGCCAGCAGTCCGGGACAGGGAGACACTGAAGCTTTCTTT. Its translation: CASSPGQGDTEAFF.

The chain has TRBV5-4 and TRBJ1-3, with 9 bases that match TRBD1. The CDR3 runs to 14 residues. V dropped 4 bases and J dropped 5; count of bases not matched to a gene: 4. Germline V gene lookup returns CDR1 SGHNT and CDR2 YYREEE (reference sequence). CDR3 loop: CASSQDRGRNTIYF. For the CDR3, the DNA is TGTGCCAGCAGCCAGGACAGGGGTCGAAACACCATATATTTT.

The V and J genes are TRBV9 and TRBJ2-1; 13 bases line up with TRBD2. Unmatched junction bases numbered 3, after V lost 3 bases and J lost 3 bases. The CDR3 length is 16 residues. The germline V gene has CDR1 SGDLS and CDR2 YYNGEE. This chain's CDR3 is CASSALAGGNYNEQFF. CDR3 coding DNA: TGTGCCAGCAGCGCACTAGCGGGAGGGAACTACAATGAGCAGTTCTTC.

V usage is TRBV7-6 and J usage is TRBJ2-7, with TRBD1 as a possible D gene (5 bases). The CDR3 is 14 residues long. CDR1 is SGHVS and CDR2 is FNYEAQ in the germline V gene. The germline V and J ends were trimmed by 0 bases and 6 bases, with 12 bases remaining between them. CDR3 protein: CASSLAGANTEQYF. The CDR3 bases are TGTGCCAGCAGCTTAGCAGGGGCGAACACCGAGCAGTACTTC.

This clone showed up just once. The chain has TRBV27 and TRBJ1-1; D remains unclear. Trimming took 1 base from V and 5 from J, leaving 11 bases between them. The CDR3 extends over 14 amino acids. CDR1 and CDR2 from the germline V gene are MNHEY and SMNVEV (reference sequence). DNA of the CDR3: TGTGCCAGCAGTTTATATCCCGGGTATACTGAAGCTTTCTTT. This gives the protein CASSLYPGYTEAFF.

The rearrangement joins TRBV7-8 to TRBJ1-5, with D maybe TRBD1 (5 bases). Germline V gene lookup returns CDR1 SGHVS and CDR2 FQNEAQ. The CDR3 has 16 residues. V lost 5 bases and J 7 bases, leaving 21 bases between the germline ends. The CDR3 spells CASSPGGVGVEQPQHF. The DNA for the CDR3 is TGTGCCAGCAGCCCTGGGGGGGTGGGGGTAGAGCAGCCCCAGCATTTT.

V and J are TRBV7-8 and TRBJ2-7; the match to TRBD1 covers 8 bases. The CDR3 spans 13 residues. The J segment lost 5 bases and the V segment lost 6 bases, leaving 6 bases of the junction unmatched. The germline gives CDR1 SGHVS, CDR2 FQNEAQ. CDR3 in amino acids: CASRLTGVDEQYF. For the CDR3, the DNA is TGTGCCAGCAGGTTGACAGGGGTAGACGAGCAGTACTTC.

The V and J genes are TRBV27 and TRBJ2-7, with 10 bases that match TRBD1. Losses at the gene ends were 2 bases for V and 2 bases for J; bases not matched to a gene: 3. The germline CDR1 and CDR2 sequences are MNHEY and SMNVEV (reference sequence). The CDR3 contains 15 residues. The CDR3 here is CASSLRDRGTYEQYF. In nucleotides, the CDR3 is TGTGCCAGCAGTTTAAGGGACAGGGGCACCTACGAGCAGTACTTC.

V usage is TRBV7-9 and J usage is TRBJ1-5; D not resolved. The germline CDR1 and CDR2 sequences are SEHNR and FQNEAQ (reference sequence). The CDR3 totals 14 residues. The V gene lost 5 bases and the J gene lost 7 bases, with 15 bases spanning the gap. CDR3 residues: CASSRTDPGQPQHF. The CDR3 DNA is TGTGCCAGCAGCCGTACGGACCCCGGGCAGCCCCAGCATTTT.

The V gene is TRBV9, the J gene TRBJ1-3; 8 bases line up with TRBD1. Unmatched junction bases numbered 5, after V lost 0 bases and J lost 9 bases. CDR1 is SGDLS and CDR2 is YYNGEE in the germline V gene. The length of the CDR3 is 14 residues. The CDR3 DNA sequence: TGTGCCAGCAGCGTAGGTGACAGGGGCTTCACCATATATTTT. The encoded protein is CASSVGDRGFTIYF.

The V gene is TRBV7-2, the J gene TRBJ2-3; D may be TRBD1 or TRBD2 (5 bases each). The CDR3 is made up of 15 amino acids. V dropped 1 base and J dropped 0 bases, with 8 bases sitting between them. Germline CDR1 and CDR2: SGHTA and FQGNSA. The CDR3 loop reads CASSLVEGSTDTQYF. CDR3 bases: TGTGCCAGCAGCTTAGTTGAGGGGAGCACAGATACGCAGTATTTT. Using reference TRBV7-2 and TRBJ2-3 for the parts outside the CDR3, the full variable domain is GAGVSQSPSNKVTEKGKDVELRCDPISGHTALYWYRQSLGQGLEFLIYFQGNSAPDKSGLPSDRFSAERTGGSVSTLTIQRTQQEDSAVYLCASSLVEGSTDTQYFGPGTRLTVL.

This clone has just a few counts. The rearrangement joins TRBV7-8 to TRBJ2-3; D unresolved. Germline V lookup: CDR1 SGHVS, CDR2 FQNEAQ. V lost 5 bases to trimming and J lost 5 bases, with 11 bases between them. The length of the CDR3 is 13 residues. The CDR3 region is CASSPPRKDTQYF. The CDR3 nucleotides read TGTGCCAGCAGCCCGCCGAGGAAAGATACGCAGTATTTT.

This clone came up a few times. The chain has TRBV5-6 and TRBJ1-1, with D possibly TRBD1 on 6 matching bases. The CDR3 is 13 residues long. In germline, CDR1 is SGHDT, CDR2 YYEEEE. V gave up 5 bases and J gave up 4 bases, with 12 bases separating them. In DNA, the CDR3 is TGTGCCAGCAGTTCGGGACACACCACTGAAGCTTTCTTT. Protein: CASSSGHTTEAFF.

The rearrangement links TRBV28 to TRBJ1-1; D uncertain. Between the trimmed V and J ends, which lost 3 bases and 5 bases, there was a span of 19 bases. In germline, CDR1 is MDHEN, CDR2 SYDVKM. This CDR3 region has 16 residues. CDR3 loop: CASSFSHREGWTEAFF. In DNA form, the CDR3 reads TGTGCCAGCAGTTTTTCTCACCGAGAGGGATGGACTGAAGCTTTCTTT. Together with reference TRBV28 and TRBJ1-1, the CDR3 gives the full variable domain: DVKVTQSSRYLVKRTGEKVFLECVQDMDHENMFWYRQDPGLGLRLIYFSYDVKMKEKGDIPEGYSVSREKKERFSLILESASTNQTSMYLCASSFSHREGWTEAFFGQGTRLTVV.

The V and J genes are TRBV4-1 and TRBJ2-1, with 7 positions matching TRBD1. The CDR3 totals 14 residues. The germline V gene has CDR1 MGHRA and CDR2 YSYEKL. V dropped 4 bases and J dropped 8; count of bases not matched to a gene: 8. CDR3 amino acids: CASSLRQGSYEQFF. For the CDR3, the DNA is TGCGCCAGCAGCCTCCGACAGGGTTCCTATGAGCAGTTCTTC.

CDR3 nucleotide sequence: TGTGCCAGCAGTTTGCTAGGAACGACGGACCAAGAGACCCAGTACTTC. Translating gives CASSLLGTTDQETQYF. This chain links TRBV27 with TRBJ2-5; unclear D gene. This CDR3 region has 16 residues. In germline, CDR1 is MNHEY, CDR2 SMNVEV (reference sequence). V dropped 3 bases and J dropped 0 bases, with 14 bases sitting between them.

The chain has TRBV14 and TRBJ2-7; the D gene is possibly TRBD1 (6 bases). Germline CDR1 SGHDN, CDR2 FVKESK. The CDR3 is 13 amino acids. Trimming pared 6 bases from V and 2 bases from J, leaving 11 bases between. CDR3 amino acids: CASSVNRAYEQYF. Here the CDR3 DNA reads TGTGCCAGCAGTGTGAACAGGGCCTACGAGCAGTACTTC.

V is TRBV28 and J is TRBJ1-5; 7 positions agree with TRBD1. CDR3 size: 15 residues. With 6 bases clipped from V and 5 bases from J, the junction kept 10 bases outside the gene matches. The germline CDR1 and CDR2 sequences are MDHEN and SYDVKM. The CDR3 sequence: CASRPGTEDHQPQHF. The CDR3 DNA reads TGTGCCAGCAGGCCTGGGACAGAGGATCATCAGCCCCAGCATTTT.

This CDR3 is CASSLSGYEQYF. Written as DNA, the CDR3 is TGTGCCAGCAGTTTATCTGGTTACGAGCAGTACTTC. This chain uses TRBV28 with TRBJ2-5; D not resolved. The J call may be incorrect, as the DNA end agrees better with TRBJ2-7. Germline lookup yields CDR1 MDHEN and CDR2 SYDVKM. The CDR3 runs 12 residues.

This clone was observed a few times. The rearrangement links TRBV19 to TRBJ2-3; 8 nucleotides line up with TRBD1. Germline V gene lookup returns CDR1 LNHDA and CDR2 SQIVND (reference sequence). V shed 8 bases, J shed 4 bases, and the junction held 11 bases outside the gene matches. The CDR3 spans 15 residues. The CDR3 loop is CASQTGAGGPDTQYF. As DNA, the CDR3 is TGTGCCAGTCAAACGGGGGCAGGGGGCCCAGATACGCAGTATTTT.

The chain links TRBV7-3 to TRBJ2-7; a weak D match, TRBD1 (6 bases). Germline V gives CDR1 SGHTA, CDR2 FQGTGA. Deletions cut 5 bases from V and 6 bases from J, with 14 bases between. The CDR3 runs to 13 residues. The CDR3 sequence is CASSPTGMSEQYF. The DNA of the CDR3 is TGTGCCAGCAGCCCGACAGGAATGAGCGAGCAGTACTTC.

The chain links TRBV7-6 to TRBJ2-7; the D is unclear. V was trimmed by 1 base and J by 7 bases, leaving 8 bases between them. The V gene's germline CDR1 is SGHVS and CDR2 FNYEAQ. This CDR3 is 12 amino acids long. The CDR3 protein is CASSLEAREQYF. The CDR3 region has the DNA TGTGCCAGCAGCTTAGAGGCGAGGGAGCAGTACTTC.

This sequence joins TRBV2 and TRBJ2-1; D call uncertain. V was shortened by 0 bases and J by 6 bases, with 6 bases between the two germline ends. This CDR3 region has 13 residues. Germline CDR1 reads SNHLY; CDR2 reads FYNNEI. The CDR3 region has the DNA TGTGCCAGCAGTGAAGCTGCGACCAATGAGCAGTTCTTC. This encodes CASSEAATNEQFF.

In the case of this clone: Other DNA sequences in this specimen translate into the identical CDR3. V and J are TRBV4-3 and TRBJ2-5, with no clear D. The length of the CDR3 is 14 residues. Germline V gene lookup returns CDR1 LGHNA and CDR2 YSLEER. Trimming cost V 1 base and J 1 base, with 7 bases left between them. This CDR3 is CASSQGPGQETQYF. Written as DNA, the CDR3 is TGCGCCAGCAGCCAAGGGCCAGGCCAAGAGACCCAGTACTTC.

The rearrangement uses TRBV28 and TRBJ1-5; a weak D match, TRBD1 (6 bases). V lost 7 bases to trimming and J lost 6 bases, with 16 bases between them. The CDR3 loop spans 14 amino acids. Germline V CDR1 and CDR2: MDHEN, SYDVKM. This chain's CDR3 is CASMGSGGVQPQHF. The CDR3 bases are TGTGCCAGCATGGGTAGTGGGGGCGTTCAGCCCCAGCATTTT.

CDR3 in amino acids: CASSLPPPGQRNTGELFF. As DNA, the CDR3 is TGCGCCAGCAGCCTTCCGCCCCCGGGACAGAGGAACACCGGGGAGCTGTTTTTT. The chain joins TRBV4-1 to TRBJ2-2, with TRBD1 matching over 7 bases. In germline, CDR1 is MGHRA, CDR2 YSYEKL. This CDR3 contains 18 residues. The V segment lost 4 bases and the J segment 1 base; nucleotides outside the gene matches: 12.